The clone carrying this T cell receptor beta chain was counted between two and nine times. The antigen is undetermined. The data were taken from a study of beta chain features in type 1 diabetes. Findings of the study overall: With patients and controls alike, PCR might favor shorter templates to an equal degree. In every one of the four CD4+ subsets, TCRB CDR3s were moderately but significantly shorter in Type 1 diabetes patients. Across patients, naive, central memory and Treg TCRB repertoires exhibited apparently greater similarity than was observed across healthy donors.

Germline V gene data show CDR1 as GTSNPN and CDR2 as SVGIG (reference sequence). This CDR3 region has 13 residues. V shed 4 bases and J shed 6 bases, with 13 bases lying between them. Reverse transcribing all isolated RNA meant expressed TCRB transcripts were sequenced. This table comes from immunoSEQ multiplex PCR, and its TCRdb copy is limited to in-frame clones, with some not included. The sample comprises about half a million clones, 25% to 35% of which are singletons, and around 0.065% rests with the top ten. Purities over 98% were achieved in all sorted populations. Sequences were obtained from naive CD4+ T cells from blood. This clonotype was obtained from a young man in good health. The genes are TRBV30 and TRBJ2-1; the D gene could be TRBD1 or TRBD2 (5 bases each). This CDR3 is CAWTTARGNEQFF. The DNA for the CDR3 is TGTGCCTGGACCACGGCGAGGGGCAATGAGCAGTTCTTC.